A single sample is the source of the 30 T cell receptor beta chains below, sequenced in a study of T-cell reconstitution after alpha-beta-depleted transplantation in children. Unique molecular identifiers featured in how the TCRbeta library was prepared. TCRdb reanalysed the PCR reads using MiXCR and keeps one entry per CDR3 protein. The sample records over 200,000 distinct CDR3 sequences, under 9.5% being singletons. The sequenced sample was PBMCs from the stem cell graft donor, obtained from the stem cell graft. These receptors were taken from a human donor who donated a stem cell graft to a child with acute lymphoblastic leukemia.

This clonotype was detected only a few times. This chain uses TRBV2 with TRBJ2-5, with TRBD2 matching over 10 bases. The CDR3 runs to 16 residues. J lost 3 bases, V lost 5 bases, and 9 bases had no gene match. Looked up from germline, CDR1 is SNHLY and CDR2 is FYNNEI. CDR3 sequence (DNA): TGTGCCAGCAGTCCAACCCGGACTAGCGGAAAAGAGACCCAGTACTTC. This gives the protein CASSPTRTSGKETQYF.

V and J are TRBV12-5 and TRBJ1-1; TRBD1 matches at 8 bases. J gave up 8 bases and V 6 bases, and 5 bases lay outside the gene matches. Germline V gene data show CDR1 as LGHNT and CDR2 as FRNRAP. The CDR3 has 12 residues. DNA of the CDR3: TGTGCTAGTGGCCGACAGGGGCGCGAAGCTTTCTTT. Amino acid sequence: CASGRQGREAFF.

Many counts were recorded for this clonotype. The CDR3 reads CASSQVKTSQETQYF. The DNA of the CDR3 is TGTGCCAGCAGCCAAGTTAAGACTAGTCAAGAGACCCAGTACTTC. V gene TRBV4-2 combines with J gene TRBJ2-5; TRBD2 is a possible D gene (6 bases). CDR3 size: 15 residues. V dropped 1 base and J dropped 2 bases, with 11 bases sitting between them. Germline V gene lookup returns CDR1 LGHNA and CDR2 YNFKEQ.

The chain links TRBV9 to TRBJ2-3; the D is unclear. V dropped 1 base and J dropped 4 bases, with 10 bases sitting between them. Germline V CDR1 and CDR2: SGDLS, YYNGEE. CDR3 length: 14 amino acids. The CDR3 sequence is CASSVPWTPDTQYF. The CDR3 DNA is TGTGCCAGCAGCGTACCCTGGACCCCAGATACGCAGTATTTT.

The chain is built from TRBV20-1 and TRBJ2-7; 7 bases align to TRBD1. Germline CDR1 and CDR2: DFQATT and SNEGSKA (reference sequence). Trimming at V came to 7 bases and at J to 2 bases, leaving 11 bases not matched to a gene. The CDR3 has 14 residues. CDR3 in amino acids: CSGSTGNMAYEQYF. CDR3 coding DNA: TGCAGTGGGTCGACAGGGAATATGGCCTACGAGCAGTACTTC.

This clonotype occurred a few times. The CDR3 DNA reads TGTGCCAGCAGTTTAGGAGTCCCCATCTATGGCTACACCTTC. It yields the protein CASSLGVPIYGYTF. The chain links TRBV12-3 or TRBV12-4 to TRBJ1-2; D remains unclear. Between the trimmed V and J ends, which lost 1 base and 4 bases, there was a span of 10 bases. There are 14 residues in the CDR3.

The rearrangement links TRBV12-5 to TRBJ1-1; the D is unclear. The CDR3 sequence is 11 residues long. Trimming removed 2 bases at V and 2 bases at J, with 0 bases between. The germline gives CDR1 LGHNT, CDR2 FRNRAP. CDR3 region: CASGLNTEAFF. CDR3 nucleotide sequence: TGTGCTAGTGGTTTGAACACTGAAGCTTTCTTT.

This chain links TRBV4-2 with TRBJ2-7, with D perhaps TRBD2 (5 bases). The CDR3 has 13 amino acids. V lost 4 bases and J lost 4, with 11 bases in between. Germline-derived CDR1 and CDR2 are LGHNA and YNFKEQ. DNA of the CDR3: TGTGCCAGCAGCCCCCGGGGAGAGTACGAGCAGTACTTC. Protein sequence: CASSPRGEYEQYF.

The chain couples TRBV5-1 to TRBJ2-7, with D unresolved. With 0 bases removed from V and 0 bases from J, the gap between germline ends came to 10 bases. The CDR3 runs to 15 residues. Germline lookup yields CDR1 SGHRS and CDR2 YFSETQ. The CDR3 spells CASSLVRPHSYEQYF. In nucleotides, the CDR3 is TGCGCCAGCAGCTTGGTACGCCCCCACTCCTACGAGCAGTACTTC.

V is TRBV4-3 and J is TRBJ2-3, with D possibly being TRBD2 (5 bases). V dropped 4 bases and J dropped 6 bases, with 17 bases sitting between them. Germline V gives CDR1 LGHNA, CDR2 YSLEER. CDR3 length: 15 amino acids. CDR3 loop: CASSPSGYSADTQYF. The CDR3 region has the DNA TGCGCCAGCAGCCCGTCGGGGTATTCGGCCGATACGCAGTATTTT.

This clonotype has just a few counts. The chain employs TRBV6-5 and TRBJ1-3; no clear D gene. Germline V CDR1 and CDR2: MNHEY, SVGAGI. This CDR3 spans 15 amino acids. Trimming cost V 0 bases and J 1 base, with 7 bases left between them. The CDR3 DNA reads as TGTGCCAGCAGTTACTCGACGGGATCTGGAAACACCATATATTTT. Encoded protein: CASSYSTGSGNTIYF.

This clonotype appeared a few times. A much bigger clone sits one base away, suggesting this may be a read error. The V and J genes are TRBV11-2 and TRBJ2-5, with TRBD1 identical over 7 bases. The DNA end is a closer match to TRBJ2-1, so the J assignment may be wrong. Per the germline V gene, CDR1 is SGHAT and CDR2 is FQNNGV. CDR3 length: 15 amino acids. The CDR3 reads CASSLDSAGGETQFF. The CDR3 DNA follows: TGTGCCAGCAGCTTAGATTCCGCAGGGGGTGAGACCCAGTTCTTC.

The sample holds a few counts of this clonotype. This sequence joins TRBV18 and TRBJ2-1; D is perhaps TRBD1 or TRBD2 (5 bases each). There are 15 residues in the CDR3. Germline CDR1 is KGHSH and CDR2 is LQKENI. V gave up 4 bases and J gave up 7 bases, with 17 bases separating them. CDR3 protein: CASSQLFGAHNEQFF. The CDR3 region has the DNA TGTGCCAGCTCACAGCTCTTCGGGGCGCATAATGAGCAGTTCTTC.

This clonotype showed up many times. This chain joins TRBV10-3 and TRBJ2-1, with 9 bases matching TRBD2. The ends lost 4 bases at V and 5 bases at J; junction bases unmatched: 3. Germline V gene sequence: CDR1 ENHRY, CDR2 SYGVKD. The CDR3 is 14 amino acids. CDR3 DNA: TGTGCCATCAGTGGCGGGGGGGGAGACAATGAGCAGTTCTTC. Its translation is CAISGGGGDNEQFF.

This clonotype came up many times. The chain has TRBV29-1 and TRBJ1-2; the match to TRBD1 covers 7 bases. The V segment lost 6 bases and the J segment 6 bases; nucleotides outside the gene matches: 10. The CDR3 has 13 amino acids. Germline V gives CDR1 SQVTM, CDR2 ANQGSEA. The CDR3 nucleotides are TGCAGCGTCGACCGGGACAGAAAGAATGGCTACACCTTC. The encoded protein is CSVDRDRKNGYTF.

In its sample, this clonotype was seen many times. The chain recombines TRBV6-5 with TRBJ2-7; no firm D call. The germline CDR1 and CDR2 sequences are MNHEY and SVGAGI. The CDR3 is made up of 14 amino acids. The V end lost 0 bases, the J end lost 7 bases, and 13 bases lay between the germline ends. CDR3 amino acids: CASSYSVPPGEQYF. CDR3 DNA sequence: TGTGCCAGCAGTTACTCGGTCCCCCCGGGTGAGCAGTACTTC.

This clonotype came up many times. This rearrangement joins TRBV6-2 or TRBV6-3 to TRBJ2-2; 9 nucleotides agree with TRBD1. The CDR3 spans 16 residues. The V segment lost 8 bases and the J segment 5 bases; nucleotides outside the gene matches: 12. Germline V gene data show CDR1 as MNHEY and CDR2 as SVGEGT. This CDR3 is CASGSGTGISTGELFF. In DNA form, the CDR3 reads TGTGCCAGCGGTTCCGGGACAGGGATATCGACCGGGGAGCTGTTTTTT.

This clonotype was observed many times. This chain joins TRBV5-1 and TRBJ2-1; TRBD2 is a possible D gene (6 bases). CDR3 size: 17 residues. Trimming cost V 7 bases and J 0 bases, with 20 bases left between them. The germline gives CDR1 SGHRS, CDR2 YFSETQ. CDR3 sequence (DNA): TGCGCCAGCGCTTCAGGCCTTGCGGGACTCTCCTACAATGAGCAGTTCTTC. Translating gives CASASGLAGLSYNEQFF. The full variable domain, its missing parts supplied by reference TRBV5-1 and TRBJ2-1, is KAGVTQTPRYLIKTRGQQVTLSCSPISGHRSVSWYQQTPGQGLQFLFEYFSETQRNKGNFPGRFSGRQFSNSRSEMNVSTLELGDSALYLCASASGLAGLSYNEQFFGPGTRLTVL.

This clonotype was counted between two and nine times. The CDR3 protein is CASSYSMDRGDSNQPQHF. As DNA, the CDR3 is TGTGCCAGCAGTTACTCGATGGACAGGGGAGACAGCAATCAGCCCCAGCATTTT. This chain joins TRBV6-2 or TRBV6-3 and TRBJ1-5; 9 bases match TRBD1. The CDR3 length is 18 residues. The ends lost 0 bases at V and 1 base at J; junction bases unmatched: 7. Looked up from germline, CDR1 is MNHEY and CDR2 is SVGEGT.

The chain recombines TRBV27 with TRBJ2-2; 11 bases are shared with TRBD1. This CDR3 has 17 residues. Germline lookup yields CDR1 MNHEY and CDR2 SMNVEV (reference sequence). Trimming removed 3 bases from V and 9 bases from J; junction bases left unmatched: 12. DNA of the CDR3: TGTGCCAGCAGTTTCGGACAGGGGGCGCGCGATGGGAGGGAGCTGTTTTTT. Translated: CASSFGQGARDGRELFF.

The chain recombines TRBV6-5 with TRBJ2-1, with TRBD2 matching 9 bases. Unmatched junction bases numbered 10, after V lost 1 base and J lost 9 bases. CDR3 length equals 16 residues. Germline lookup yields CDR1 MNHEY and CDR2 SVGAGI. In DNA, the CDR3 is TGTGCCAGCAGTTACTTTTCGCGGGGGGGCAGGAGTGAGCAGTTCTTC. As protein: CASSYFSRGGRSEQFF.

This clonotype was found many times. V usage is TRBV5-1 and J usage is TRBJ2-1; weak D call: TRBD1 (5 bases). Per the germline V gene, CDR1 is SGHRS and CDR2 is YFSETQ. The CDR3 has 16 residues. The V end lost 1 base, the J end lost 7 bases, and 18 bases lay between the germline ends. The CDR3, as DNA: TGCGCCAGCAGCTTGTCGGGCAGGGTGTCCAAAAATGAGCAGTTCTTC. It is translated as CASSLSGRVSKNEQFF.

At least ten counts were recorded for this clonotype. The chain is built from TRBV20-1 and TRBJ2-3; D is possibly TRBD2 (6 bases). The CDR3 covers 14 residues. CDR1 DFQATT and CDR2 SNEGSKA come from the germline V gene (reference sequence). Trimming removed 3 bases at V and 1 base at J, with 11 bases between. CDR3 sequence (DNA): TGCAGTGCTAGGAAGGGGAGGCGCACAGATACGCAGTATTTT. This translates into CSARKGRRTDTQYF.

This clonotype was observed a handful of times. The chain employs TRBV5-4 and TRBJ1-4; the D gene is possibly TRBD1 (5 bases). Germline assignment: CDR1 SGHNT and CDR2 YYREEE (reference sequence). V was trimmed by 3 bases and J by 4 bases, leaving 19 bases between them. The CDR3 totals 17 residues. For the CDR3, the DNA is TGTGCCAGCAGCTCAACCGGGACTGCGAGGATTAATGAAAAACTGTTTTTT. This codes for CASSSTGTARINEKLFF.

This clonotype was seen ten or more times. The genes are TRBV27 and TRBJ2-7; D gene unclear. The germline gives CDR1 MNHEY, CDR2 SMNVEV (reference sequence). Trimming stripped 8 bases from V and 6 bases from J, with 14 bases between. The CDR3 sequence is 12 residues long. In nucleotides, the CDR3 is TGTGCCAGCGGCAGACTTAAAGGCGAGCAGTACTTC. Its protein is CASGRLKGEQYF.

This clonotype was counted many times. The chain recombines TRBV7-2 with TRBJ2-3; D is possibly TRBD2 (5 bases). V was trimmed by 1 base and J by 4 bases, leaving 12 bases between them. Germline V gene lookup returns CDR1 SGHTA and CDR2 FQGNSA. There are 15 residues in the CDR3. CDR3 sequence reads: CASSLGSLAPDTQYF. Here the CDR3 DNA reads TGTGCCAGCAGCTTAGGTTCCCTAGCCCCAGATACGCAGTATTTT.

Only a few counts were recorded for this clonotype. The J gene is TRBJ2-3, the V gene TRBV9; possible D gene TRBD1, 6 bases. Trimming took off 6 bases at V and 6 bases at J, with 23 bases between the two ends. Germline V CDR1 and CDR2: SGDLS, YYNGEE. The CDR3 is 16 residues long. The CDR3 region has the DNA TGTGCCAGCACGTACGGCCTGGGGACATCGACGGATACGCAGTATTTT. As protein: CASTYGLGTSTDTQYF.

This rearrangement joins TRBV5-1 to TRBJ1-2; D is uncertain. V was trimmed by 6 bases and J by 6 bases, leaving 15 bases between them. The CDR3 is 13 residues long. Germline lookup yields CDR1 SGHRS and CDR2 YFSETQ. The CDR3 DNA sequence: TGCGCCAGCAATTTTGAGGGTGGCGATGGCTACACCTTC. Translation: CASNFEGGDGYTF.

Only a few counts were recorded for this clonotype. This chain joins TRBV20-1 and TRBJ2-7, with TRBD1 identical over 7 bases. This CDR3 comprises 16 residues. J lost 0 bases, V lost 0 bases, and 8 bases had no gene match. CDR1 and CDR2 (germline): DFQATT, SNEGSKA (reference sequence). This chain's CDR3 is CSARDSYRGSSYEQYF. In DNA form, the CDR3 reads TGCAGTGCTAGAGATTCTTACAGGGGATCCTCCTACGAGCAGTACTTC.

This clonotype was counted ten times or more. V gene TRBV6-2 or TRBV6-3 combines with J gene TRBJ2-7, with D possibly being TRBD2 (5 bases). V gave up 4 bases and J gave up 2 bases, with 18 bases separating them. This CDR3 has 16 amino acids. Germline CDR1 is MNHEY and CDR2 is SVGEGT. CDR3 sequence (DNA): TGTGCCAGCAGTTCCCAGACCGGTCGAGGGACCTACGAGCAGTACTTC. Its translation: CASSSQTGRGTYEQYF.